Listed here are 31 T cell receptor beta chains from one sample, sequenced in a study of human T cells and chemical hapten exposure. Time point noted: patch test 1, 2 weeks after DPC sensitization. The treatment denotes: therapeutic diphenylcyclopropenone sensitization with weekly scalp DPC. TCRdb reprocessed the RACE reads with MiXCR, giving one entry per CDR3 protein. The table records 150,000 to 200,000 distinct CDR3 sequences, more than 12% of them present only once. The sample in question was whole blood, obtained in connection with sensitization to the hapten diphenylcyclopropenone (DPC). The origin of the receptors is a woman younger than 45 with alopecia areata. Some clones in this sample may be carry-over from other donors' samples.

This clonotype was picked up a small number of times. V and J are TRBV4-3 and TRBJ1-1; TRBD1 matches at 7 bases. Trimming removed 8 bases from V and 4 bases from J; junction bases left unmatched: 10. Germline assignment: CDR1 LGHNA and CDR2 YSLEER. This CDR3 is built from 14 residues. In DNA form, the CDR3 reads TGCGCCAGCTCAAAGACAGGGAGATTCACTGAAGCTTTCTTT. Its translation: CASSKTGRFTEAFF.

The V call is TRBV19, the J call TRBJ2-1; 8 nucleotides line up with TRBD2. The ends lost 9 bases at V and 5 bases at J; junction bases unmatched: 15. This CDR3 is built from 16 residues. The V gene's germline CDR1 is LNHDA and CDR2 SQIVND (reference sequence). CDR3 nucleotide sequence: TGTGCCAGCCAGGCCTTAAGCGGGGGATTTAACAATGAGCAGTTCTTC. Its protein product is CASQALSGGFNNEQFF.

This clonotype showed up many times. V gene TRBV6-2 or TRBV6-3 combines with J gene TRBJ1-2; the D gene is possibly TRBD1 (6 bases). This CDR3 is built from 15 residues. Per germline, CDR1 MNHEY and CDR2 SVGEGT. Trimming left V 6 bases short and J 2 bases short, with 16 bases between. The CDR3, as DNA: TGTGCCAGCAGCTTAATCCAGGGGTTCAACTATGGCTACACCTTC. Translation: CASSLIQGFNYGYTF.

V and J are TRBV28 and TRBJ2-3, with a weak D call TRBD1 (6 bases). The CDR3 runs 13 residues. V shed 4 bases and J shed 5 bases, with 10 bases lying between them. Germline loops: CDR1 MDHEN, CDR2 SYDVKM. CDR3 protein: CASSSGQIDTQYF. The CDR3 DNA sequence: TGTGCCAGCAGTTCCGGACAGATAGATACGCAGTATTTT. The full variable domain, rest sourced from reference TRBV28 and TRBJ2-3, is DVKVTQSSRYLVKRTGEKVFLECVQDMDHENMFWYRQDPGLGLRLIYFSYDVKMKEKGDIPEGYSVSREKKERFSLILESASTNQTSMYLCASSSGQIDTQYFGPGTRLTVL.

This clonotype was recorded many times. The chain couples TRBV20-1 to TRBJ1-6; D is uncertain. The ends were cut back, 2 bases at V and 7 bases at J, with 12 bases in the middle. This CDR3 has 14 amino acids. Germline V gives CDR1 DFQATT, CDR2 SNEGSKA (reference sequence). The CDR3 nucleotides read TGCAGTGCTAGATCTGGCAGCTCCAATTCACCCCTCCACTTT. Amino acids: CSARSGSSNSPLHF.

This clonotype has only a few counts. The chain couples TRBV18 to TRBJ1-1, with a tentative D call TRBD1 (5 bases). The germline CDR1 and CDR2 sequences are KGHSH and LQKENI. Trimming stripped 6 bases from V and 0 bases from J, with 8 bases between. This CDR3 has 13 residues. This CDR3 reads CASSGDLNTEAFF. In DNA, the CDR3 is TGTGCCAGCTCCGGGGACCTGAACACTGAAGCTTTCTTT.

This clonotype has only a few counts. The chain uses TRBV28 and TRBJ1-5; D is undetermined. The CDR3 runs 12 residues. Trimming cost V 6 bases and J 2 bases, with 5 bases left between them. Looked up from germline, CDR1 is MDHEN and CDR2 is SYDVKM. CDR3 residues: CASRVGNQPQHF. CDR3 sequence (DNA): TGTGCCAGCAGGGTGGGCAATCAGCCCCAGCATTTT. Looking up the rest from reference TRBV28 and TRBJ1-5 gives the full variable domain: DVKVTQSSRYLVKRTGEKVFLECVQDMDHENMFWYRQDPGLGLRLIYFSYDVKMKEKGDIPEGYSVSREKKERFSLILESASTNQTSMYLCASRVGNQPQHFGDGTRLSIL.

The chain couples TRBV20-1 to TRBJ1-6, with TRBD1 identical over 8 bases. The CDR3 is 15 amino acids. With V trimmed by 5 bases and J by 2 bases, 5 bases remained unmatched. CDR1 and CDR2 from the germline V gene are DFQATT and SNEGSKA (reference sequence). CDR3 region: CSADRGLTYNSPLHF. As DNA, the CDR3 is TGCAGTGCTGACAGGGGATTAACCTATAATTCACCCCTCCACTTT.

In this sample, this clonotype turned up a few times. CDR3 in amino acids: CATTQGGVATEAFF. Here the CDR3 DNA reads TGTGCCACCACCCAAGGCGGCGTGGCCACTGAAGCTTTCTTT. V gene TRBV15 combines with J gene TRBJ1-1; no clear D gene. Germline V CDR1 and CDR2: LNHNV, YYDKDF (reference sequence). The CDR3 has 14 amino acids. The germline V and J ends were trimmed by 7 bases and 4 bases, with 16 bases remaining between them.

With regard to this clonotype: A junction boundary mismatches the germline segment, possibly from a read error. The chain combines TRBV7-3 with TRBJ1-6; D remains unclear. The CDR3 length is 13 residues. CDR1 is SGHTA, CDR2 FQGTGA, per germline. CDR3 residues: CAGSLSTNSPLHF. CDR3 nucleotide sequence: TGTGCCGGCAGCTTAAGTACGAATTCACCCCTCCACTTT.

The rearrangement links TRBV12-3 or TRBV12-4 to TRBJ2-3, with 12 positions matching TRBD2. This CDR3 has 16 amino acids. The junction had 1 base not matched to a gene; V was cut back by 1 base and J by 2 bases. The CDR3 protein is CASSLGLAGVTDTQYF. CDR3 coding DNA: TGTGCCAGCAGTTTAGGACTAGCGGGAGTCACAGATACGCAGTATTTT.

This clonotype was counted a few times. The chain has TRBV28 and TRBJ1-2; 7 bases agree with TRBD1. V was pared by 6 bases and J by 4 bases, with 8 bases of the junction left unmatched. This CDR3 comprises 14 residues. CDR1 and CDR2 from the germline V gene are MDHEN and SYDVKM. The CDR3 nucleotides read TGTGCCAGCAGCCGGGAAACAGGGGTCTATGGCTACACCTTC. Translated: CASSRETGVYGYTF.

This chain links TRBV20-1 with TRBJ2-1, with D unclear. The CDR3 is 13 residues long. The V gene lost 5 bases and the J gene lost 6 bases, with 14 bases spanning the gap. Germline-derived CDR1 and CDR2 are DFQATT and SNEGSKA (reference sequence). The CDR3 protein is CSALRPLPNEQFF. The DNA for the CDR3 is TGCAGTGCTCTAAGACCTCTGCCCAATGAGCAGTTCTTC.

This clonotype was recorded at least ten times. The CDR3 is CASSQGVVPGYEQYF. CDR3 nucleotides: TGCGCCAGCAGCCAAGGGGTCGTACCGGGGTACGAGCAGTACTTC. The chain recombines TRBV4-3 with TRBJ2-7; tentatively, D is TRBD2 (5 bases). CDR1 is LGHNA and CDR2 is YSLEER in the germline V gene. The CDR3 runs 15 residues. Trimming stripped 1 base from V and 4 bases from J, with 14 bases between.

V usage is TRBV7-9 and J usage is TRBJ2-5; no firm D call. The CDR3 contains 13 residues. V was pared by 6 bases and J by 2 bases, with 10 bases between. The germline CDR1 and CDR2 sequences are SEHNR and FQNEAQ (reference sequence). In DNA form, the CDR3 reads TGTGCCAGCAGGAACTGGGAACAAGAGACCCAGTACTTC. It encodes CASRNWEQETQYF. The full variable domain, rest sourced from reference TRBV7-9 and TRBJ2-5, is DTGVSQNPRHKITKRGQNVTFRCDPISEHNRLYWYRQTLGQGPEFLTYFQNEAQLEKSRLLSDRFSAERPKGSFSTLEIQRTEQGDSAMYLCASRNWEQETQYFGPGTRLLVL.

The sample holds many counts of this clonotype. The CDR3 DNA is TGTGCCAGCAGTCTCGGGACGGACGACCGCACTGGAAACACCATATATTTT. This sequence encodes CASSLGTDDRTGNTIYF. J is TRBJ1-3 and V is TRBV28, with D perhaps TRBD1 (5 bases). V lost 5 bases to trimming and J lost 2 bases, with 19 bases between them. The CDR3 is made up of 17 amino acids. The germline CDR1 and CDR2 sequences are MDHEN and SYDVKM.

This clonotype came up a few times. J is TRBJ1-5 and V is TRBV6-2 or TRBV6-3; 9 bases line up with TRBD1. CDR3 length equals 16 residues. After removal of 6 bases from V and 6 bases from J, the junction contained 12 bases not matched to a gene. From germline, CDR1 is MNHEY and CDR2 SVGEGT. For the CDR3, the DNA is TGTGCCAGCAGCCGCCATCTTGGACAGGGGATTCAGCCCCAGCATTTT. Translating it yields CASSRHLGQGIQPQHF.

This clonotype was detected a few times. V gene TRBV29-1 combines with J gene TRBJ2-1; D call uncertain. Germline V gene data show CDR1 as SQVTM and CDR2 as ANQGSEA. The CDR3 covers 15 residues. V was clipped by 4 bases and J by 0 bases, with 13 bases between them. The CDR3 sequence is CSVGVALSSYNEQFF. DNA for the CDR3: TGCAGCGTTGGGGTCGCGTTGAGCTCCTACAATGAGCAGTTCTTC.

The table lists this clonotype with many counts. This sequence joins TRBV2 and TRBJ1-1, with D possibly TRBD1 on 5 matching bases. In germline, CDR1 is SNHLY, CDR2 FYNNEI. The CDR3 is 12 residues long. Trimming left V 7 bases short and J 8 bases short, with 14 bases between. DNA of the CDR3: TGTGCCAGCATTCTTACGTCAGGGGAAGCTTTCTTT. Its protein product is CASILTSGEAFF. Together with reference TRBV2 and TRBJ1-1, the CDR3 gives the full variable domain: EPEVTQTPSHQVTQMGQEVILRCVPISNHLYFYWYRQILGQKVEFLVSFYNNEISEKSEIFDDQFSVERPDGSNFTLKIRSTKLEDSAMYFCASILTSGEAFFGQGTRLTVV.

This clonotype appeared a few times. The chain combines TRBV6-6 with TRBJ1-2, with D perhaps matching TRBD1 (6 bases). The CDR3 covers 15 residues. Germline V gene sequence: CDR1 MNHNY, CDR2 SVGAGI (reference sequence). The V and J ends lost 8 bases and 2 bases respectively, with 18 bases between them. This CDR3 reads CASGGIGGGNYGYTF. CDR3 bases: TGTGCCAGCGGGGGAATCGGAGGGGGAAACTATGGCTACACCTTC.

This clonotype was observed many times. This chain connects TRBV5-6 to TRBJ1-5; tentatively, D is TRBD1 (6 bases). From germline, CDR1 is SGHDT and CDR2 YYEEEE. The CDR3 consists of 14 residues. Deletions cut 3 bases from V and 3 bases from J, with 10 bases between. As DNA, the CDR3 is TGTGCCAGCAGCTCAGACAGGTACAATCAGCCCCAGCATTTT. It translates to CASSSDRYNQPQHF.

V and J are TRBV2 and TRBJ2-5; 8 nucleotides agree with TRBD2. Germline V gene data show CDR1 as SNHLY and CDR2 as FYNNEI. CDR3 length: 13 amino acids. V lost 5 bases and J lost 4; bases outside the gene matches: 3. In DNA, the CDR3 is TGTGCCAGCAGTACCGGGACTAGAGAGACCCAGTACTTC. The encoded protein is CASSTGTRETQYF.

The chain has TRBV7-9 and TRBJ2-5, with D maybe TRBD1 (6 bases). This CDR3 spans 12 amino acids. From germline, CDR1 is SEHNR and CDR2 FQNEAQ (reference sequence). Trimming removed 5 bases at V and 7 bases at J, with 11 bases between. The CDR3 nucleotides read TGTGCCAGCAGCACGGACAGTCGGACCCAGTACTTC. The encoded protein is CASSTDSRTQYF.

This clonotype appeared many times. This chain joins TRBV28 and TRBJ2-5; 7 bases are a match to TRBD2. The CDR3 has 15 residues. Trimming took 3 bases from V and 5 from J; bases not matched to a gene: 9. CDR1 MDHEN and CDR2 SYDVKM come from the germline V gene. The CDR3 region has the DNA TGTGCCAGCAGTTTCGTTGGTGGGAGGGAGGAGACCCAGTACTTC. Translating gives CASSFVGGREETQYF. Complete variable domain (other parts from reference TRBV28 and TRBJ2-5): DVKVTQSSRYLVKRTGEKVFLECVQDMDHENMFWYRQDPGLGLRLIYFSYDVKMKEKGDIPEGYSVSREKKERFSLILESASTNQTSMYLCASSFVGGREETQYFGPGTRLLVL.

A few counts support this clonotype. CDR3 DNA sequence: TGTGCCAGTAGATCTATGGCGACTAGCGGGTTTAATACGCAGTATTTT. Its protein is CASRSMATSGFNTQYF. V gene TRBV7-2 combines with J gene TRBJ2-3; 10 positions agree with TRBD2. Germline lookup yields CDR1 SGHTA and CDR2 FQGNSA. Losses at the gene ends were 9 bases for V and 7 bases for J; bases not matched to a gene: 16. This CDR3 has 16 residues.

The table lists this clonotype with a few counts. The chain has TRBV6-2 or TRBV6-3 and TRBJ1-1; D might be TRBD1 (5 bases). Germline lookup yields CDR1 MNHEY and CDR2 SVGEGT. This CDR3 contains 12 residues. V was cut by 6 bases and J by 10 bases, with 15 bases left in between. DNA for the CDR3: TGTGCCAGCAGCTACACCCGGGACGCAGCTTTCTTT. This translates into CASSYTRDAAFF.

V is TRBV12-3 or TRBV12-4 and J is TRBJ1-2, with TRBD1 identical over 10 bases. The CDR3 sequence is 15 residues long. The junction had 11 bases not matched to a gene; V was cut back by 9 bases and J by 4 bases. The CDR3 is CASSNRDRGGYGYTF. The DNA for the CDR3 is TGTGCCAGTTCAAACCGGGACAGGGGAGGCTATGGCTACACCTTC.

This clonotype was found a few times. This chain connects TRBV30 to TRBJ1-1; D is undetermined. This CDR3 has 12 residues. V was trimmed by 0 bases and J by 10 bases, leaving 12 bases between them. Per the germline V gene, CDR1 is GTSNPN and CDR2 is SVGIG (reference sequence). The DNA of the CDR3 is TGTGCCTGGAGTGTCCCTAGTTGGGGAGCTTTCTTT. It codes for CAWSVPSWGAFF. The entire variable domain, with the rest obtained from reference TRBV30 and TRBJ1-1, is as follows: SQTIHQWPATLVQPVGSPLSLECTVEGTSNPNLYWYRQAAGRGLQLLFYSVGIGQISSEVPQNLSASRPQDRQFILSSKKLLLSDSGFYLCAWSVPSWGAFFGQGTRLTVV.

The sample holds a few counts of this clonotype. This chain connects TRBV29-1 to TRBJ1-4; 8 bases are a match to TRBD1. This CDR3 region has 13 residues. V shed 6 bases, J shed 3 bases, and the junction held 3 bases outside the gene matches. Germline V CDR1 and CDR2: SQVTM, ANQGSEA. CDR3 bases: TGCAGCGTCCAGGGGGCAGCTAATGAAAAACTGTTTTTT. Translating gives CSVQGAANEKLFF.

The V gene is TRBV9, the J gene TRBJ2-1; TRBD2 aligns across 7 bases. The junction had 11 bases not matched to a gene; V was cut back by 4 bases and J by 10 bases. This CDR3 contains 14 residues. The germline gives CDR1 SGDLS, CDR2 YYNGEE. The CDR3 DNA reads as TGTGCCAGCAGCTTGACTAGCAGGGAGTTCGAGCAGTTCTTC. This encodes CASSLTSREFEQFF.

This chain links TRBV6-2 or TRBV6-3 with TRBJ2-1; 8 positions match TRBD2. V was pared by 11 bases and J by 3 bases, with 12 bases of the junction left unmatched. The CDR3 contains 15 residues. Per germline, CDR1 MNHEY and CDR2 SVGEGT. CDR3 region: CASTGSSGSYNEQFF. CDR3 nucleotides: TGTGCCTCTACCGGGTCCAGCGGGAGCTACAATGAGCAGTTCTTC.